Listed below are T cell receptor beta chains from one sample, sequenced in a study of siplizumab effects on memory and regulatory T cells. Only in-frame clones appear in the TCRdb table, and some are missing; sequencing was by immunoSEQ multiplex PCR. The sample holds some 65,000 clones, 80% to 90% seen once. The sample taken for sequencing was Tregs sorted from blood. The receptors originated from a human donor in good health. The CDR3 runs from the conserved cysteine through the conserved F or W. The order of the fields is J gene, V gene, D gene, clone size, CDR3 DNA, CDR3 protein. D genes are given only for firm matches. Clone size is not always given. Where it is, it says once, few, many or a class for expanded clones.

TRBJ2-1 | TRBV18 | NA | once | TGTGCCAGCTCACCCGCAGCTCTCTCCTACAATGAGCAGTTCTTC | CASSPAALSYNEQFF
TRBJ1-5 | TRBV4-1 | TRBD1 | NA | TGCGCCAGCAGCCAAGTCTTCATGGGACAGGGGAAAAATCAGCCCCAGCATTTT | CASSQVFMGQGKNQPQHF
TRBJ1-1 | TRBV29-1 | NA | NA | TGCAGCGTTGAAGGACGATTAGCCACTGAAGCTTTCTTT | CSVEGRLATEAFF
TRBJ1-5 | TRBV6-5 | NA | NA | TGTGCCAGCCGGGATCCTAATCAGCCCCAGCATTTT | CASRDPNQPQHF
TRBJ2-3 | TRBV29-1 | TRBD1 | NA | TGCAGCGCTCGACAGGGAAGCACAGATACGCAGTATTTT | CSARQGSTDTQYF
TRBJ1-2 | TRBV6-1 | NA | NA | TGTGCCATCACCCAGGGCCTAAACTATGGCTACACCTTC | CAITQGLNYGYTF
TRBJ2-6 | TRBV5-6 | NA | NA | TGTGCCAGCAGCCGGTGGGGCTCTGGGGCCAACGTCCTGACTTTC | CASSRWGSGANVLTF
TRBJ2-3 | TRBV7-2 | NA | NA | TGCGCCAGCAGCTTCTCCCTTTCCGCTAGCACAGATACGCAGTATTTT | CASSFSLSASTDTQYF
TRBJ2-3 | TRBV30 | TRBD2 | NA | TGTGCCTGGAGTGGGCCGGGACTAGCGGGAGCTCATACGCAGTATTTT | CAWSGPGLAGAHTQYF
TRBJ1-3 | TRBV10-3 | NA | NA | TGTGCCATCAGTGAGGGGGTAAACACCATATATTTT | CAISEGVNTIYF
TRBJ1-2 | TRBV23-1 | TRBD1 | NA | TGCGCCAGCAGTCAATCTTCCCCGGGACAGGGAAATGGCTACACCTTC | CASSQSSPGQGNGYTF
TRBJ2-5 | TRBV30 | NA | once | TGTGCCTGGAGTGTTCAAGGGGCCGCGGAGACCCAGTACTTC | CAWSVQGAAETQYF
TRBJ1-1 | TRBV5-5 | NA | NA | TGTGCCAGCAGCTTGGCCAGCAGGGGGAACACTGAAGCTTTCTTT | CASSLASRGNTEAFF
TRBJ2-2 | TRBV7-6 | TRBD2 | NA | TGTGCCAGCAGCTCGGGACTAGCGGCGAACACCGGGGAGCTGTTTTTT | CASSSGLAANTGELFF
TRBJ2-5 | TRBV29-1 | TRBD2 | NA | TGCAGCGTTGGGGGTAGCGGGACTCAAGAGACCCAGTACTTC | CSVGGSGTQETQYF
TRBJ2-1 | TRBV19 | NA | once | TGTGCCAGTAGTAAGGACAGATACAATGAGCAGTTCTTC | CASSKDRYNEQFF
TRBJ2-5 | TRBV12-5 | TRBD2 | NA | TGTGCTAGTGCCCCTCATACTAGCGGGAGAGAAGAGACCCAGTACTTC | CASAPHTSGREETQYF
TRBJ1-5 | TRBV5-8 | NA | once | TGTGCCAGCAGCTTGGACAGTTTCAATCAGCCCCAGCATTTT | CASSLDSFNQPQHF
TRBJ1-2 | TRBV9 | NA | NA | TGTGCCAGCAGCGTAGGGACCCGACACAGGCTCCATGGCTACACCTTC | CASSVGTRHRLHGYTF
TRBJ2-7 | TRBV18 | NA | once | TGTGCCAGCTCTCTCCGGTGGGGGGTAGACTACGAGCAGTACTTC | CASSLRWGVDYEQYF
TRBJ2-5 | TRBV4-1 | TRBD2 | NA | TGCGCCAGCAGCCAAGTGCTAGCGGGAGGGTGGGAGACCCAGTACTTC | CASSQVLAGGWETQYF
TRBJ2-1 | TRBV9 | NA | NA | TGTGCCAGCAGCTTTAGGGGGGAGCAGTTCTTC | CASSFRGEQFF
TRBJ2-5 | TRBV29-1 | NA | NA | TGCAGCGCCCCCGACCGAGGGCGAGAGACCCAGTACTTC | CSAPDRGRETQYF
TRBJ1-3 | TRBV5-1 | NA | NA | TGCGCCAGCAGCTTGACTAACACGGCCGGAAACACCATATATTTT | CASSLTNTAGNTIYF
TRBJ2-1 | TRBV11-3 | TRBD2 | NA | TGTGCCAGCAGCCATATGCGGCGGGAGGGCCGTGAGCAGTTCTTC | CASSHMRREGREQFF
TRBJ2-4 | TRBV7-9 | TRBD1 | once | TGTGCCAGCAGTTCTTCCTCTGACAGGGTGGAGACCATTCAGTACTTC | CASSSSSDRVETIQYF
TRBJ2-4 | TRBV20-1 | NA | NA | TGCAGTGCTATGAGAAACATTCAGTACTTC | CSAMRNIQYF
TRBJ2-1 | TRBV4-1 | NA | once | TGCGCCAGCACCCGCTACTTAGGCGATGAGCAGTTCTTC | CASTRYLGDEQFF
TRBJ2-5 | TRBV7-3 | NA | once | TGTGCCAGCAGGGGGGATTGGGAAGAGACCCAGTACTTC | CASRGDWEETQYF
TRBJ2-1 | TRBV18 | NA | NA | TGTGCCAGCTCTCCCACCTGGGGGCGCGGCAATGAGCAGTTCTTC | CASSPTWGRGNEQFF
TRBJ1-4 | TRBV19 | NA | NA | TGTGCCAGTAGTATAGTGCGGGGATCTAATGAAAAACTGTTTTTT | CASSIVRGSNEKLFF
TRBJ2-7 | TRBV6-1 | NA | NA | TGTGCCAGCACCCGGACCGCCAGCTCCTACGAGCAGTACTTC | CASTRTASSYEQYF
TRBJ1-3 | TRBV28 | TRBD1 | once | TGTGCCAGCAGCTCTTATACACAGGGGGCTTTCTCTGGAAACACCATATATTTT | CASSSYTQGAFSGNTIYF
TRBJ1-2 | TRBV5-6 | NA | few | TGTGCCAGCAGCTTCTGGGGTAATACCTATGGCTACACCTTC | CASSFWGNTYGYTF
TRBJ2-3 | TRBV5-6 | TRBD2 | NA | TGTGCCAGCAGCTTGGATCTAGCGGGAAGGTCAGATACGCAGTATTTT | CASSLDLAGRSDTQYF
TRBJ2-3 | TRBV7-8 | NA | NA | TGTGCCAGCAGCTCCACCGCATTATCCCCAGATACGCAGTATTTT | CASSSTALSPDTQYF
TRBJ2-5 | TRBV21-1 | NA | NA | TGTGCCAGCAGCAACTTTTACCGGGACAGGGGTTTCGAGGAGACCCAGTACTTC | CASSNFYRDRGFEETQYF
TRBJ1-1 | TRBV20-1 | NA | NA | TGCAGTGCTGGGGGGCTTACTGAAGCTTTCTTT | CSAGGLTEAFF
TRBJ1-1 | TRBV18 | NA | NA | TGTGCCAGTCTGTCAGGGCACCGAGGGACTGAAGCTTTCTTT | CASLSGHRGTEAFF
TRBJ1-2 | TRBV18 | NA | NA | TGTGCCAGCTCACCAGGGGGGCTCGGCTACACCTTC | CASSPGGLGYTF
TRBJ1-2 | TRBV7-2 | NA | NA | TGTGCCAGCAGCGTACGACAGTTTCCCAGTAGCGGCTACACCTTC | CASSVRQFPSSGYTF
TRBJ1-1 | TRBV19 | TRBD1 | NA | TGTGCCAGTAGCCGGGACAGGGGGCGGACTGAAGCTTTCTTT | CASSRDRGRTEAFF
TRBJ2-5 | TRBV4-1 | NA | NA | TGCGCCAGCAGCCAAGATCTAAGGAGGGCAGGGCGGGGAGAGACCCAGTACTTC | CASSQDLRRAGRGETQYF
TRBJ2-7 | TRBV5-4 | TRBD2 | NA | TGTGCCAGCAGCTTGGGGACTAGCGGGAGCTACGAGCAGTACTTC | CASSLGTSGSYEQYF
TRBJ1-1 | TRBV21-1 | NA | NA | TGTGCCAGCAGCAAACTAGTGCGTTGTAGGGACTCCAACACTGAAGCTTTCTTT | CASSKLVRCRDSNTEAFF
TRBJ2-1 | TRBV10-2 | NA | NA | TGCGCCAGCAGTGAATTCGGCCAACCCTACAATGAGCAGTTCTTC | CASSEFGQPYNEQFF
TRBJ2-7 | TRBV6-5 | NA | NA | TGTGCCAGCAGTTTACACGGGCTGCGATCCTACGAGCAGTACTTC | CASSLHGLRSYEQYF
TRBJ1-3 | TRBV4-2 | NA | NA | TGTGCCAGCAGCCAAGATGGGATCTCTGGAAACACCATATATTTT | CASSQDGISGNTIYF
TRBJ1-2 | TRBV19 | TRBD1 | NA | TGTGCCAGTAGGGACTTGGGCGACAGGGCCAGGGGCTATGGCTACACCTTC | CASRDLGDRARGYGYTF
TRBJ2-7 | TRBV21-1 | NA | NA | TGTGCCAGCAGCAAAACTAACAGTTCCTCCTACGAGCAGTACTTC | CASSKTNSSSYEQYF
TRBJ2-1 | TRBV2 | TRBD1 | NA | TGTGCCAGCAGAGCGGACAGGGGAAAGCAGTTCTTC | CASRADRGKQFF
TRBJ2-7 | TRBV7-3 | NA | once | TGTGCCAGCAGCTTAAGCTACGAGCAGTACTTC | CASSLSYEQYF
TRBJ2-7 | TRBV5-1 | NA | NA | TGCGCCAGCAGCTTCTCCTACGAGCAGTACTTC | CASSFSYEQYF
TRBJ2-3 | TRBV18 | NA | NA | TGTGCCAGCTCACCGAGAGTAACGCAGTATTTT | CASSPRVTQYF
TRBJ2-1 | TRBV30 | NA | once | TGTGCCTGTAGCCCCCGGGGCAATGAGCAGTTCTTC | CACSPRGNEQFF
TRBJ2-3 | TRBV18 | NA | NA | TGTGCCAGCTCACTATCGGGCAATTGGCCAGATACGCAGTATTTT | CASSLSGNWPDTQYF
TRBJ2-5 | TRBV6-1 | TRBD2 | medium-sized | TGTGCCAGCAGTGAAGCGGGCGGGAGGTCAGAGACCCAGTACTTC | CASSEAGGRSETQYF
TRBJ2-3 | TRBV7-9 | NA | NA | TGTGCCAGCAGCCGGGGGGATACGCAGTATTTT | CASSRGDTQYF
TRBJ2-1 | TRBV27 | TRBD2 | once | TGTGCCAGCAGTTTACCCCTAGCGGGAGTCACTGAGCAGTTCTTC | CASSLPLAGVTEQFF
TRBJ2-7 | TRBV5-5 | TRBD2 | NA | TGTGCCAGCAGCTTGGGACTAGCGGGTGGCGAGCAGTACTTC | CASSLGLAGGEQYF